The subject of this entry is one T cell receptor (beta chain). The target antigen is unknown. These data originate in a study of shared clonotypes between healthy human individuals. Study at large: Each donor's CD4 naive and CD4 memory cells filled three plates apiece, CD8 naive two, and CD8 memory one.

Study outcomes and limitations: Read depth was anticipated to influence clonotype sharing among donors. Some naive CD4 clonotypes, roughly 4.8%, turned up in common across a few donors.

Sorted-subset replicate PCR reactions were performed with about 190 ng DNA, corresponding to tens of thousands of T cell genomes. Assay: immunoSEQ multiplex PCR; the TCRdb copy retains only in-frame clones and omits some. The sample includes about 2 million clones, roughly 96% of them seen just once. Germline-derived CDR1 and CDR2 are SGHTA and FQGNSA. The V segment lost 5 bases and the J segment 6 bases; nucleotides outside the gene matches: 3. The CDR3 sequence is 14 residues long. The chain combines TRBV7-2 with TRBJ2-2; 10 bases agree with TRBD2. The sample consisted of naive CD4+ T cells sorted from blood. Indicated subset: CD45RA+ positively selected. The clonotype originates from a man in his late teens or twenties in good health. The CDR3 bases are TGTGCCAGCAGCAACCTAGCGGGGGCCGGGGAGCTGTTTTTT. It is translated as CASSNLAGAGELFF.